What follows are 22 T cell receptor beta chains derived from one specimen sequenced in a study of long-term antiretroviral therapy in people with HIV. At the survey level, the v3.0 immunoSEQ assay was run. Some clones are missing from TCRdb's copy, which holds only in-frame ones; the method was immunoSEQ multiplex PCR. The sample has 32,000 or so clones, around 85% seen once. The material was unsorted PBMCs, obtained around 3.3 years after starting antiretroviral therapy. The receptor source for this set is a young man with HIV.

This chain's CDR3 is CASSFDFNEQFF. Written as DNA, the CDR3 is TGTGCCAGCAGCTTCGACTTCAATGAGCAGTTCTTC. This chain joins TRBV5-6 and TRBJ2-1; no firm D call. The V gene's germline CDR1 is SGHDT and CDR2 YYEEEE. There are 12 residues in the CDR3. Trimming took off 2 bases at V and 6 bases at J, with 6 bases between the two ends.

The V gene is TRBV10-3, the J gene TRBJ2-1; D might be TRBD2 (6 bases). Germline CDR1 ENHRY, CDR2 SYGVKD. Deletions cut 8 bases from V and 5 bases from J, with 22 bases between. The CDR3 totals 16 residues. The CDR3 DNA sequence: TGTGCCATCGGACGCGCAAGTCGGGGGATCAACAATGAGCAGTTCTTC. Protein sequence: CAIGRASRGINNEQFF.

The chain is built from TRBV5-8 and TRBJ1-5; D is ambiguous. The V gene's germline CDR1 is SGHTS and CDR2 YDEGEE. V was trimmed by 4 bases and J by 0 bases, leaving 11 bases between them. CDR3 length: 15 amino acids. CDR3 protein: CASSRAGYSNQPQHF. The CDR3 region has the DNA TGTGCCAGCAGCCGGGCTGGGTATAGCAATCAGCCCCAGCATTTT.

The V call is TRBV28, the J call TRBJ1-1, with TRBD1 identical over 7 bases. This CDR3 is built from 14 residues. Germline CDR1 MDHEN, CDR2 SYDVKM. J was trimmed by 2 bases and V by 5 bases; bases with no gene match: 5. Here the CDR3 reads CASSPDRENTEAFF. CDR3 nucleotides: TGTGCCAGCAGTCCCGACAGGGAAAACACTGAAGCTTTCTTT.

The V call is TRBV7-6, the J call TRBJ2-1; D possibly uses TRBD1 or TRBD2 (5 bases each). V gave up 7 bases and J gave up 8 bases, with 18 bases separating them. Germline CDR1 and CDR2: SGHVS and FNYEAQ. This CDR3 is 14 amino acids long. The CDR3 sequence is CASKPSEQGDEQFF. The CDR3 nucleotides are TGTGCCAGCAAGCCATCCGAGCAGGGAGATGAGCAGTTCTTC. Looking up the rest from reference TRBV7-6 and TRBJ2-1 gives the full variable domain: GAGVSQSPRYKVTKRGQDVALRCDPISGHVSLYWYRQALGQGPEFLTYFNYEAQQDKSGLPNDRFSAERPEGSISTLTIQRTEQRDSAMYRCASKPSEQGDEQFFGPGTRLTVL.

The chain combines TRBV11-2 with TRBJ1-1, with 9 bases identical to TRBD1. The CDR3 runs to 18 residues. V dropped 2 bases and J dropped 3; count of bases not matched to a gene: 13. Germline V gene lookup returns CDR1 SGHAT and CDR2 FQNNGV. CDR3 protein: CASSLPPPGQGRDTEAFF. The CDR3 DNA reads as TGTGCCAGCAGCTTACCTCCCCCGGGACAGGGTAGGGACACTGAAGCTTTCTTT.

The V and J genes are TRBV7-9 and TRBJ2-7; 12 positions agree with TRBD2. Germline CDR1 SEHNR, CDR2 FQNEAQ (reference sequence). After removal of 5 bases from V and 4 bases from J, the junction contained 12 bases not matched to a gene. The length of the CDR3 is 17 residues. The CDR3 DNA follows: TGTGCCAGCAGCCCACCGCCACGGACTAGCGGGGATTACGAGCAGTACTTC. Its protein product is CASSPPPRTSGDYEQYF.

Concerning this clone itself: At the DNA level, this CDR3 is encoded by other sequences in the same sample as well. CDR3 DNA sequence: TGTGCCAGCAGCCTAGGGACAGGGTCCTACGAGCAGTACTTC. This sequence encodes CASSLGTGSYEQYF. V and J are TRBV11-2 and TRBJ2-7; 9 nucleotides agree with TRBD1. CDR1 is SGHAT, CDR2 FQNNGV, per germline. V shed 5 bases and J 1 base; nucleotides not matched to a gene: 3. The length of the CDR3 is 14 residues. Using reference TRBV11-2 and TRBJ2-7 for the parts outside the CDR3, the full variable domain is EAGVAQSPRYKIIEKRQSVAFWCNPISGHATLYWYQQILGQGPKLLIQFQNNGVVDDSQLPKDRFSAERLKGVDSTLKIQPAKLEDSAVYLCASSLGTGSYEQYFGPGTRLTVT.

This chain uses TRBV7-9 with TRBJ2-7; 8 bases match TRBD2. CDR1 and CDR2 from the germline V gene are SEHNR and FQNEAQ (reference sequence). Losses at the gene ends were 7 bases for V and 0 bases for J; bases not matched to a gene: 5. The CDR3 is made up of 14 amino acids. In DNA form, the CDR3 reads TGTGCCAGCACCCCCAGCGGGAGCTCCTACGAGCAGTACTTC. Protein product: CASTPSGSSYEQYF.

CDR3 coding DNA: TGTGCCAGCAGTGAACGGGGCAGACTAATCGGGATGTTCAATGAGCAGTTCTTC. Translated, it gives CASSERGRLIGMFNEQFF. The rearrangement joins TRBV25-1 to TRBJ2-1; tentatively, D is TRBD1 or TRBD2 (5 bases each). The CDR3 extends over 18 amino acids. The V gene's germline CDR1 is MGHDK and CDR2 SYGVNS. With 2 bases removed from V and 6 bases from J, the gap between germline ends came to 23 bases.

The chain recombines TRBV7-2 with TRBJ2-1, with D maybe TRBD1 (6 bases). CDR3 length: 15 residues. Germline-derived CDR1 and CDR2 are SGHTA and FQGNSA. Trimming left V 4 bases short and J 3 bases short, with 13 bases between. CDR3 residues: CASSSDPGHYNEQFF. CDR3 sequence (DNA): TGTGCCAGCAGCTCCGATCCGGGACACTACAATGAGCAGTTCTTC.

V is TRBV9 and J is TRBJ2-2; the match to TRBD2 covers 16 bases. The trim removed 3 bases at V and 3 bases at J, leaving 8 bases unmatched. CDR1 and CDR2 from the germline V gene are SGDLS and YYNGEE. The length of the CDR3 is 19 residues. CDR3 loop: CASSGSGTSGRAYTGELFF. Here the CDR3 DNA reads TGTGCCAGCAGCGGTTCCGGGACTAGCGGGAGGGCGTACACCGGGGAGCTGTTTTTT.

The CDR3 nucleotides read TGTGCCAGTAGTATAGGCTTCCCCGAAGGGAACACCGGGGAGCTGTTTTTT. It encodes CASSIGFPEGNTGELFF. The V and J genes are TRBV19 and TRBJ2-2; D gene unclear. Trimming removed 1 base at V and 1 base at J, with 13 bases between. The CDR3 consists of 17 residues. Germline V lookup: CDR1 LNHDA, CDR2 SQIVND (reference sequence).

This sequence joins TRBV9 and TRBJ1-2, with no clear D. The CDR3 is 13 amino acids. The ends were cut back, 3 bases at V and 7 bases at J, with 13 bases in the middle. CDR1 and CDR2 (germline): SGDLS, YYNGEE. In DNA, the CDR3 is TGTGCCAGCAGCGGATCCGGGATTCTTGGCTACACCTTC. It encodes CASSGSGILGYTF.

The V call is TRBV27, the J call TRBJ1-5; D call uncertain. Trimming cost V 3 bases and J 2 bases, with 5 bases left between them. Germline CDR1 and CDR2: MNHEY and SMNVEV (reference sequence). The CDR3 runs 13 residues. This CDR3 reads CASSFTGNQPQHF. CDR3 bases: TGTGCCAGCAGTTTTACAGGCAATCAGCCCCAGCATTTT.

The chain links TRBV7-6 to TRBJ1-1, with D perhaps matching TRBD1 (6 bases). The CDR3 totals 15 residues. Deletions cut 5 bases from V and 1 base from J, with 14 bases between. The germline V gene encodes CDR1 SGHVS and CDR2 FNYEAQ. This CDR3 reads CASSPTGTPNTEAFF. In DNA, the CDR3 is TGTGCCAGCAGCCCCACCGGGACACCGAACACTGAAGCTTTCTTT.

The rearrangement joins TRBV25-1 to TRBJ2-7; the match to TRBD1 covers 7 bases. V was pared by 6 bases and J by 2 bases, with 7 bases of the junction left unmatched. CDR1 and CDR2 from the germline V gene are MGHDK and SYGVNS. This CDR3 contains 14 residues. In DNA form, the CDR3 reads TGTGCCAGCAGCAAACAGGGGACCACCTACGAGCAGTACTTC. As protein: CASSKQGTTYEQYF.

The rearrangement uses TRBV7-9 and TRBJ2-1, with 9 bases aligning to TRBD2. This CDR3 comprises 14 residues. Looked up from germline, CDR1 is SEHNR and CDR2 is FQNEAQ (reference sequence). V shed 8 bases, J shed 10 bases, and the junction held 12 bases outside the gene matches. Written as DNA, the CDR3 is TGTGCCAGCGGCGAGACTAGCGGCTCCTGGGAGCAGTTCTTC. Translation gives CASGETSGSWEQFF.

This clone was detected a few times. The chain couples TRBV27 to TRBJ1-3; 7 nucleotides match TRBD1. The CDR3 has 14 residues. Germline CDR1 reads MNHEY; CDR2 reads SMNVEV (reference sequence). V shed 6 bases, J shed 2 bases, and the junction held 4 bases outside the gene matches. In DNA form, the CDR3 reads TGTGCCAGCAGCTGGACAGGAGCTGGAAACACCATATATTTT. Translating it yields CASSWTGAGNTIYF.

The J gene is TRBJ2-1, the V gene TRBV28; 9 bases fit TRBD1. From germline, CDR1 is MDHEN and CDR2 SYDVKM. The trim removed 6 bases at V and 1 base at J, leaving 13 bases unmatched. This CDR3 has 18 amino acids. CDR3 residues: CASSPQGAFPHSYNEQFF. In DNA, the CDR3 is TGTGCCAGCAGCCCACAGGGGGCCTTCCCACATTCCTACAATGAGCAGTTCTTC.

The chain recombines TRBV7-9 with TRBJ2-7, with D possibly TRBD2 on 5 matching bases. The germline V gene has CDR1 SEHNR and CDR2 FQNEAQ (reference sequence). The CDR3 is 13 residues long. Trimming removed 2 bases at V and 4 bases at J, with 9 bases between. The CDR3 loop reads CASSLTPGYEQYF. The CDR3 DNA is TGTGCCAGCAGCTTAACACCGGGATACGAGCAGTACTTC. Together with reference TRBV7-9 and TRBJ2-7, the CDR3 gives the full variable domain: DTGVSQNPRHKITKRGQNVTFRCDPISEHNRLYWYRQTLGQGPEFLTYFQNEAQLEKSRLLSDRFSAERPKGSFSTLEIQRTEQGDSAMYLCASSLTPGYEQYFGPGTRLTVT.

This clone came up once. This same CDR3 is encoded by further DNA sequences in the sample. The rearrangement joins TRBV27 to TRBJ1-5; D is perhaps TRBD1 (6 bases). The CDR3 contains 15 residues. Germline V gene lookup returns CDR1 MNHEY and CDR2 SMNVEV (reference sequence). V lost 2 bases, J lost 6 bases, and 14 bases lay in between. The CDR3 sequence: CASSLNRGAGQPQHF. CDR3 DNA: TGTGCCAGCAGTTTAAATCGGGGGGCCGGTCAGCCCCAGCATTTT.